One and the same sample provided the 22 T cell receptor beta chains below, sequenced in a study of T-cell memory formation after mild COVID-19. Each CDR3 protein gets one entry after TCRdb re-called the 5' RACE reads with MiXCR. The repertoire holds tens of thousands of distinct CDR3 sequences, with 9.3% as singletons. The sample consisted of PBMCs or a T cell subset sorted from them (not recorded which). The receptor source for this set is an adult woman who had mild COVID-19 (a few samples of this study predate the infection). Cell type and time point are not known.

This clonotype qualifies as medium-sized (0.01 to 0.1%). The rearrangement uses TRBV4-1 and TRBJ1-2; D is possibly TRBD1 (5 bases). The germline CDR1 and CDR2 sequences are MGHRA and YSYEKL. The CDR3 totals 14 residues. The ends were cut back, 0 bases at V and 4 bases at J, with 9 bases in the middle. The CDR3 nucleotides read TGCGCCAGCAGCCAAGATACGGGGGGCTATGGCTACACCTTC. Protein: CASSQDTGGYGYTF.

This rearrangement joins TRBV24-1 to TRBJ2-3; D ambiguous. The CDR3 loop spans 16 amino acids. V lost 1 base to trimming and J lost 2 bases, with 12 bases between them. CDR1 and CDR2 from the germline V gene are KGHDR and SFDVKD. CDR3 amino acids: CATSDLNLRSTDTQYF. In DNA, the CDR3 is TGTGCCACCAGTGATTTAAATCTGCGGTCCACAGATACGCAGTATTTT.

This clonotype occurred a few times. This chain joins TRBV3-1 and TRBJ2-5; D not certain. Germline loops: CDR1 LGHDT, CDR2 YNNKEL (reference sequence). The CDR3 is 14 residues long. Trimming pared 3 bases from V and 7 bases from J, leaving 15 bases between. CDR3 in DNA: TGTGCCAGCAGCCATCCACAATCGCAGTCGACCCAGTACTTC. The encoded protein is CASSHPQSQSTQYF.

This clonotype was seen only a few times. The CDR3 sequence is CASSSGRQETQYF. CDR3 nucleotides: TGTGCCAGCAGCTCGGGACGGCAAGAGACCCAGTACTTC. This chain uses TRBV7-3 with TRBJ2-5; either TRBD1 or TRBD2 may supply D (5 bases each). Deletions cut 4 bases from V and 2 bases from J, with 8 bases between. This CDR3 is built from 13 residues. Germline V lookup: CDR1 SGHTA, CDR2 FQGTGA. Using reference TRBV7-3 and TRBJ2-5 for the parts outside the CDR3, the full variable domain is GAGVSQTPSNKVTEKGKYVELRCDPISGHTALYWYRQSLGQGPEFLIYFQGTGAADDSGLPNDRFFAVRPEGSVSTLKIQRTERGDSAVYLCASSSGRQETQYFGPGTRLLVL.

In DNA form, the CDR3 reads TGTGCCAGTAGTATCGACAGGAACTATGGCTACACCTTC. This translates into CASSIDRNYGYTF. This chain joins TRBV19 and TRBJ1-2, with a possible D match to TRBD1 (6 bases). The CDR3 is made up of 13 amino acids. With 3 bases removed from V and 2 bases from J, the gap between germline ends came to 7 bases. Per germline, CDR1 LNHDA and CDR2 SQIVND (reference sequence). Variable domain in full (rest from reference TRBV19 and TRBJ1-2): DGGITQSPKYLFRKEGQNVTLSCEQNLNHDAMYWYRQDPGQGLRLIYYSQIVNDFQKGDIAEGYSVSREKKESFPLTVTSAQKNPTAFYLCASSIDRNYGYTFGSGTRLTVV.

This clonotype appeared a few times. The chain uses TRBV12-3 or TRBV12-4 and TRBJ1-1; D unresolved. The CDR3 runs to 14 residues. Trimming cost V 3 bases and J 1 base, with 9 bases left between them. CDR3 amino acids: CASSFQTGNTEAFF. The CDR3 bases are TGTGCCAGCAGTTTTCAGACTGGGAACACTGAAGCTTTCTTT.

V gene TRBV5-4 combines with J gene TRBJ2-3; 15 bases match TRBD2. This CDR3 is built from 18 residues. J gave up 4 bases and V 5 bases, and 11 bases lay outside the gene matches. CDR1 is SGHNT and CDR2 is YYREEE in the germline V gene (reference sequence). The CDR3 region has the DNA TGTGCCAGCAGACCGGGACTAGCGGGAGGAACCCGCCCAGATACGCAGTATTTT. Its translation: CASRPGLAGGTRPDTQYF.

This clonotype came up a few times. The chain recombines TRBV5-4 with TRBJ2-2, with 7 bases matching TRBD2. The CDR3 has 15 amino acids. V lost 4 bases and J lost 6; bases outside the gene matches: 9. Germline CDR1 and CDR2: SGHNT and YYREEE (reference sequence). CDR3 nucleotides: TGTGCCAGCAGCGGACGGGAGGCCGGGTCCGGGGAGCTGTTTTTT. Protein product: CASSGREAGSGELFF.

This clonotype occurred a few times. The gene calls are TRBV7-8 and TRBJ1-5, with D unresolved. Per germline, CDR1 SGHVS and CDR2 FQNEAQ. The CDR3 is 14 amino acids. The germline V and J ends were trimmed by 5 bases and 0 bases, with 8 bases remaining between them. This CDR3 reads CASSARDSNQPQHF. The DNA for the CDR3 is TGTGCCAGCAGCGCCCGGGATAGCAATCAGCCCCAGCATTTT.

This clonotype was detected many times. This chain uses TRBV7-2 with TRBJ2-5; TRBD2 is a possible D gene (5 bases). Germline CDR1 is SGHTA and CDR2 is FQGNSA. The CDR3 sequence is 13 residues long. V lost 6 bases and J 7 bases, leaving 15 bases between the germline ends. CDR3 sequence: CASRSPLGGTQYF. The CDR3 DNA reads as TGTGCCAGCAGGTCCCCACTAGGAGGGACCCAGTACTTC.

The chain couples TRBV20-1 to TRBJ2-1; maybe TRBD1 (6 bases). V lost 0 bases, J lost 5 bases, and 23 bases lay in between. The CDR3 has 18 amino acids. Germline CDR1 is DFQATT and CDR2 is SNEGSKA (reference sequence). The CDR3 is CSARERAIGTPLHNEQFF. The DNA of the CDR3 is TGCAGTGCTAGAGAGAGGGCTATCGGGACACCACTTCACAATGAGCAGTTCTTC.

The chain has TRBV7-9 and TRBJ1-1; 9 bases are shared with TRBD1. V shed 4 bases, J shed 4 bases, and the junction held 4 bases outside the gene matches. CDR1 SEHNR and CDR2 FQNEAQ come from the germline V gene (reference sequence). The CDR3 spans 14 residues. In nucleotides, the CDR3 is TGTGCCAGCAGCTCCGGGACAGGGACCACTGAAGCTTTCTTT. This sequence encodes CASSSGTGTTEAFF.

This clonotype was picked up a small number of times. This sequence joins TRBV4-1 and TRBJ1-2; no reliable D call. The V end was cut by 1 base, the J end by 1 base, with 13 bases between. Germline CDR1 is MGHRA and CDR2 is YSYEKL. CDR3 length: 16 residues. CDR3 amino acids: CASSQGASSINYGYTF. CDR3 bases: TGCGCCAGCAGCCAAGGGGCCAGCTCTATTAACTATGGCTACACCTTC.

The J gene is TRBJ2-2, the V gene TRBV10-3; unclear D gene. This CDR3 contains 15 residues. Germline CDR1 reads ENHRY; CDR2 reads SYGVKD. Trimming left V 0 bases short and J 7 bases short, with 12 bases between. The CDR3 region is CAISESQPSDGELFF. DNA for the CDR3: TGTGCCATCAGTGAGTCGCAGCCTTCCGACGGGGAGCTGTTTTTT.

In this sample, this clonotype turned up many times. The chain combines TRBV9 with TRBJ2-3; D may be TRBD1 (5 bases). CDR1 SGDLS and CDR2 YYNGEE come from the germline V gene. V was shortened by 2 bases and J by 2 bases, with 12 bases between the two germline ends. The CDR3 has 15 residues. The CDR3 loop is CASSVYSGPTDTQYF. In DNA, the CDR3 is TGTGCCAGCAGCGTTTACTCAGGGCCCACAGATACGCAGTATTTT.

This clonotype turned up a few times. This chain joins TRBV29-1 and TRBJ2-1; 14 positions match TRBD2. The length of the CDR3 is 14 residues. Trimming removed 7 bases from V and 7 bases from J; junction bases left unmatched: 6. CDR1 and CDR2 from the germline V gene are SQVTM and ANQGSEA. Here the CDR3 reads CSALTSGGVNEQFF. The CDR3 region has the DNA TGCAGCGCCCTGACTAGCGGGGGGGTGAATGAGCAGTTCTTC.

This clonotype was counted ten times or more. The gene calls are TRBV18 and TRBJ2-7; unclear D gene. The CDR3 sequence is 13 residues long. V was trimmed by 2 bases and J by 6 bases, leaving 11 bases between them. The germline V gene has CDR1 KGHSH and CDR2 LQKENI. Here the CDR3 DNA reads TGTGCCAGCTCACCAGTGGACCTCTCCGAGCAGTACTTC. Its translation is CASSPVDLSEQYF. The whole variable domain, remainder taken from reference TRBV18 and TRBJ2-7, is NAGVMQNPRHLVRRRGQEARLRCSPMKGHSHVYWYRQLPEEGLKFMVYLQKENIIDESGMPKERFSAEFPKEGPSILRIQQVVRGDSAAYFCASSPVDLSEQYFGPGTRLTVT.

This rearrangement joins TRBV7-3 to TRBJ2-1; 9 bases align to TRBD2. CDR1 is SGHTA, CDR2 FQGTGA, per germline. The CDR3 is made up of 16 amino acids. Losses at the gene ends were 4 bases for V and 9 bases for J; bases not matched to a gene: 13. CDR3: CASSSGGGLASSEQFF. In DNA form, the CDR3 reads TGTGCCAGCAGCTCAGGGGGGGGACTAGCCTCGAGTGAGCAGTTCTTC.

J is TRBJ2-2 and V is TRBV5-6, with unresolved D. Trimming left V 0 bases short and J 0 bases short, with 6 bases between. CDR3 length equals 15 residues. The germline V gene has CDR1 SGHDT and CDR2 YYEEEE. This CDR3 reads CASSLGWTNTGELFF. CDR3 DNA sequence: TGTGCCAGCAGCTTGGGGTGGACGAACACCGGGGAGCTGTTTTTT.

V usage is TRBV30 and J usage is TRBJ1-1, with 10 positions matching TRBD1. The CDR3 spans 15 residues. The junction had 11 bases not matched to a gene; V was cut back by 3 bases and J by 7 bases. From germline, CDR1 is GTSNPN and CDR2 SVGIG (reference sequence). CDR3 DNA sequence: TGTGCCTGGAGATTCCTGGACAGGGGGGAGGGTGAAGCTTTCTTT. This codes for CAWRFLDRGEGEAFF.

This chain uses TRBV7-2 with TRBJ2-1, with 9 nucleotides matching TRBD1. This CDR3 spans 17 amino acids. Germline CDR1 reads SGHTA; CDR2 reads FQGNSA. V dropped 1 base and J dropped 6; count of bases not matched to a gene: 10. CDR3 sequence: CASSLGMGQGEVNEQFF. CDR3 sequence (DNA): TGTGCCAGCAGCTTAGGAATGGGACAGGGAGAGGTCAATGAGCAGTTCTTC.

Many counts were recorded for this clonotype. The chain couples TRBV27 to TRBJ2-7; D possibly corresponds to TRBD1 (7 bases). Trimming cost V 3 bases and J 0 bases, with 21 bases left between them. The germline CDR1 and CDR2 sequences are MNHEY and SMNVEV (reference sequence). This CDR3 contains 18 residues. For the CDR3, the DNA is TGTGCCAGCAGTTTTTCGGTCTCCGGGCAGGGGGGCTCCTACGAGCAGTACTTC. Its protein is CASSFSVSGQGGSYEQYF.